A single sample gave rise to the 14 T cell receptor beta chains below, sequenced in a study of read filtering for tumor transcriptome and immune sequencing. This library used approximately 370 ng RNA and molecular barcoded adaptors spanning alpha/delta and beta/gamma chains. TCRdb passed the reads through MiXCR, listing each CDR3 protein once. The data hold 45,000 to 55,000 distinct CDR3 sequences, with 9.5% to 15% observed a single time. The specimen sequenced was a population of CD138-negative cells sorted from bone marrow. All receptors derive from a donor over 35 with multiple myeloma.

This clonotype was seen many times. The chain has TRBV20-1 and TRBJ2-1; D assignment may be TRBD1 or TRBD2 (5 bases each). The CDR3 covers 14 residues. CDR1 is DFQATT, CDR2 SNEGSKA, per germline (reference sequence). Trimming shortened V by 4 bases and J by 4 bases, and 14 bases separated the two germline ends. The CDR3 DNA reads as TGCAGTGCTACAGGGAGATCATTATACAATGAGCAGTTCTTC. It codes for CSATGRSLYNEQFF.

This chain joins TRBV20-1 and TRBJ1-2, with 11 positions matching TRBD1. With 5 bases clipped from V and 10 bases from J, the junction kept 9 bases outside the gene matches. The CDR3 runs to 13 residues. CDR1 is DFQATT, CDR2 SNEGSKA, per germline (reference sequence). The CDR3 coding sequence is TGCAGTGCTCGGGACAGGGGGGCCCGAGACTACACCTTC. Its translation is CSARDRGARDYTF.

This clonotype showed up many times. This chain uses TRBV7-9 with TRBJ2-5, with D possibly TRBD1 on 5 matching bases. This CDR3 region has 15 residues. Per the germline V gene, CDR1 is SEHNR and CDR2 is FQNEAQ (reference sequence). The germline V and J ends were trimmed by 1 base and 3 bases, with 12 bases remaining between them. The CDR3 DNA follows: TGTGCCAGCAGCTTAGGAGGATCAGGGAAAGAGACCCAGTACTTC. Encoded protein: CASSLGGSGKETQYF.

This clonotype was counted many times. The chain carries TRBV4-3 and TRBJ1-1, with 12 bases identical to TRBD1. The V gene's germline CDR1 is LGHNA and CDR2 YSLEER. This CDR3 has 17 amino acids. After removal of 4 bases from V and 4 bases from J, the junction contained 10 bases not matched to a gene. The CDR3 DNA reads as TGCGCCAGCAGCCGTCTCATGGGGGACAGGGGGCTCACTGAAGCTTTCTTT. As protein: CASSRLMGDRGLTEAFF.

This clonotype was detected many times. Relative to the germline gene, one junction end is altered; a read error may explain this. The chain joins TRBV4-2 to TRBJ1-6; D remains ambiguous. Germline lookup yields CDR1 LGHNA and CDR2 YNFKEQ. This CDR3 contains 15 residues. The CDR3, as DNA: TGCGCCAGCAGCCAAGTGTTATCAATTGATTCACCCCTCCACTTT. Protein sequence: CASSQVLSIDSPLHF.

A remark on this clonotype: One end of the junction varies from germline; a read error may be responsible. This chain joins TRBV6-2 or TRBV6-3 and TRBJ2-5, with D perhaps matching TRBD1 (6 bases). The CDR3 extends over 16 amino acids. Germline V gene lookup returns CDR1 MNHEY and CDR2 SVGEGT. CDR3 region: CASSPRQARDQDTQYF. CDR3 sequence (DNA): TGTGCTAGCAGTCCACGACAGGCTCGGGATCAAGATACCCAGTACTTC.

As regards this clonotype: This could be a read error, since a much larger clone is one nucleotide away. This likely comes from a read error, as the CDR3 has no conserved phenylalanine or tryptophan at its end. The chain links TRBV7-3 to TRBJ2-7, with 7 bases matching TRBD1. After removal of 2 bases from V and 0 bases from J, the junction contained 10 bases not matched to a gene. The CDR3 loop spans 17 amino acids. Germline V gene data show CDR1 as SGHTA and CDR2 as FQGTGA. CDR3 sequence reads: CASSLFQGDSISYEQYL. The CDR3 DNA reads TGTGCCAGCAGCTTATTTCAGGGGGACAGCATCTCCTACGAGCAGTACCTC.

This clonotype was observed a handful of times. Since a much larger clone is just one base distant, this may be a read error. This CDR3 is missing its conserved last phenylalanine or tryptophan, likely due to a read error. The CDR3 loop reads CASSPGREYGYTL. As DNA, the CDR3 is TGTGCCAGCAGCCCCGGACGGGAATATGGCTACACCCTC. The chain joins TRBV12-3 or TRBV12-4 to TRBJ1-2; D gene uncertain. This CDR3 has 13 residues. V lost 6 bases and J lost 5, with 13 bases in between.

This clonotype has a count of ten or more. The genes are TRBV19 and TRBJ2-3; 11 bases align to TRBD2. The J segment lost 3 bases and the V segment lost 4 bases, leaving 6 bases of the junction unmatched. Germline V gene lookup returns CDR1 LNHDA and CDR2 SQIVND (reference sequence). The CDR3 contains 16 residues. The CDR3 DNA is TGTGCCAGTAGTACGGATGCTAGCGGGAGGACAGATACGCAGTATTTT. Amino acids: CASSTDASGRTDTQYF.

This clonotype was detected many times. The V and J genes are TRBV5-1 and TRBJ2-7; TRBD1 matches at 9 bases. The CDR3 sequence is 14 residues long. Germline V gene sequence: CDR1 SGHRS, CDR2 YFSETQ. Losses at the gene ends were 4 bases for V and 5 bases for J; bases not matched to a gene: 7. The CDR3 loop is CASSMDRGVDEQYF. The CDR3 DNA sequence: TGCGCCAGCAGCATGGACAGGGGTGTTGACGAGCAGTACTTC.

This clonotype was counted between two and nine times. The chain joins TRBV25-1 to TRBJ2-7; D is uncertain. The germline gives CDR1 MGHDK, CDR2 SYGVNS. Trimming left V 4 bases short and J 2 bases short, with 6 bases between. The CDR3 length is 12 residues. Written as DNA, the CDR3 is TGTGCCAGCAGTGGTATCCCCTACGAGCAGTACTTC. Translated, it gives CASSGIPYEQYF.

This clonotype was observed at least ten times. The genes are TRBV18 and TRBJ2-5, with 10 bases identical to TRBD2. The CDR3 is 15 amino acids. J was trimmed by 2 bases and V by 4 bases; bases with no gene match: 4. CDR1 is KGHSH and CDR2 is LQKENI in the germline V gene. The CDR3 protein is CASSLAGGTQETQYF. Here the CDR3 DNA reads TGTGCCAGCTCACTAGCGGGAGGTACACAAGAGACCCAGTACTTC.

This clonotype occurred many times. The chain links TRBV5-1 to TRBJ2-5; the match to TRBD2 covers 11 bases. The CDR3 contains 15 residues. Germline CDR1 is SGHRS and CDR2 is YFSETQ. V was pared by 1 base and J by 3 bases, with 2 bases of the junction left unmatched. The CDR3 reads CASSLKTSGEETQYF. In DNA, the CDR3 is TGCGCCAGCAGCTTGAAGACTAGCGGGGAAGAGACCCAGTACTTC.

There are many counts of this clonotype. The CDR3 protein is CASSESIPAYEQYF. Written as DNA, the CDR3 is TGCGCCAGCAGTGAGTCGATTCCAGCCTACGAGCAGTACTTC. The genes are TRBV10-1 and TRBJ2-7; D is uncertain. Germline V lookup: CDR1 WNHNN, CDR2 SYGVQD (reference sequence). Trimming pared 0 bases from V and 2 bases from J, leaving 8 bases between. The length of the CDR3 is 14 residues.